Following are 15 T cell receptor beta chains from one sample sequenced in a study of blood T cell repertoires in COVID-19. Profiling relied on immunoSEQ multiplex PCR, and the TCRdb table lists in-frame clones only, not all of them. Of 55,000 to 80,000 clones in the sample, 82% were seen once. The sequencing input was peripheral blood. The receptors derive from a man older than 75 with active COVID-19.

The chain employs TRBV5-1 and TRBJ2-5; 7 positions match TRBD1. V gave up 3 bases and J gave up 3 bases; unmatched junction bases: 5. The CDR3 has 14 residues. Germline values: CDR1 SGHRS, CDR2 YFSETQ. The CDR3 sequence: CASSWPGQKETQYF. The DNA of the CDR3 is TGCGCCAGCAGCTGGCCGGGACAGAAAGAGACCCAGTACTTC.

The chain combines TRBV7-2 with TRBJ1-1; D unresolved. Germline V gene sequence: CDR1 SGHTA, CDR2 FQGNSA. Between the trimmed V and J ends, which lost 1 base and 4 bases, there was a span of 4 bases. The CDR3 has 12 amino acids. The CDR3 DNA is TGTGCCAGCAGCTTAGTAGTCACTGAAGCTTTCTTT. This gives the protein CASSLVVTEAFF. Combining the CDR3 with reference TRBV7-2 and TRBJ1-1 gives the whole variable domain GAGVSQSPSNKVTEKGKDVELRCDPISGHTALYWYRQSLGQGLEFLIYFQGNSAPDKSGLPSDRFSAERTGGSVSTLTIQRTQQEDSAVYLCASSLVVTEAFFGQGTRLTVV.

J is TRBJ2-5 and V is TRBV7-2; D is possibly TRBD1 (6 bases). The CDR3 loop spans 17 amino acids. V lost 5 bases and J 1 base, leaving 20 bases between the germline ends. Germline CDR1 and CDR2: SGHTA and FQGNSA. This chain's CDR3 is CASSPNTPGHLQETQYF. Here the CDR3 DNA reads TGTGCCAGCAGCCCCAATACCCCGGGACATCTCCAAGAGACCCAGTACTTC. Variable domain in full (rest from reference TRBV7-2 and TRBJ2-5): GAGVSQSPSNKVTEKGKDVELRCDPISGHTALYWYRQSLGQGLEFLIYFQGNSAPDKSGLPSDRFSAERTGGSVSTLTIQRTQQEDSAVYLCASSPNTPGHLQETQYFGPGTRLLVL.

As regards this clone: The same CDR3 arises from other DNA sequences in this sample as well. The genes are TRBV6-5 and TRBJ2-7; possible D gene TRBD2, 5 bases. The CDR3 covers 11 residues. V was pared by 7 bases and J by 4 bases, with 8 bases between. Looked up from germline, CDR1 is MNHEY and CDR2 is SVGAGI. The chain's CDR3 is CASTRDYEQYF. The CDR3 DNA reads as TGTGCCAGCACACGGGATTACGAGCAGTACTTC.

The chain recombines TRBV27 with TRBJ2-7, with 13 positions matching TRBD2. Losses at the gene ends were 5 bases for V and 0 bases for J; bases not matched to a gene: 7. Germline CDR1 reads MNHEY; CDR2 reads SMNVEV (reference sequence). The CDR3 covers 17 residues. As DNA, the CDR3 is TGTGCCAGCAGTCTACGGACTAGCGGGAGAGGCTCCTACGAGCAGTACTTC. It yields the protein CASSLRTSGRGSYEQYF.

The chain couples TRBV27 to TRBJ2-1; D is uncertain. The CDR3 totals 14 residues. The V gene's germline CDR1 is MNHEY and CDR2 SMNVEV (reference sequence). V dropped 1 base and J dropped 7 bases, with 11 bases sitting between them. The CDR3 protein is CASSLFAQANEQFF. The CDR3, as DNA: TGTGCCAGCAGTTTATTCGCCCAGGCGAATGAGCAGTTCTTC.

CDR3 nucleotides: TGTGCCAGCATCTCGGTCAGGGGAGAGACCCAGTACTTC. Protein: CASISVRGETQYF. The chain joins TRBV12-3 or TRBV12-4 to TRBJ2-5, with D possibly being TRBD1 (6 bases). The germline V and J ends were trimmed by 7 bases and 4 bases, with 13 bases remaining between them. The CDR3 contains 13 residues.

The chain carries TRBV7-2 and TRBJ2-1; 10 positions match TRBD2. Trimming took 5 bases from V and 7 from J; bases not matched to a gene: 11. Germline V gives CDR1 SGHTA, CDR2 FQGNSA. The CDR3 covers 16 residues. The CDR3 loop is CASSITGTSVWNEQFF. The CDR3 DNA sequence: TGTGCCAGCAGCATTACCGGGACTAGCGTTTGGAATGAGCAGTTCTTC.

The gene calls are TRBV7-3 and TRBJ2-7; TRBD1 aligns across 9 bases. V dropped 4 bases and J dropped 6; count of bases not matched to a gene: 16. The CDR3 covers 17 residues. Germline assignment: CDR1 SGHTA and CDR2 FQGTGA. The CDR3 DNA is TGTGCCAGCAGCTCCGAACGCCGGGACAGGGTCCAGAGCGAGCAGTACTTC. Its translation is CASSSERRDRVQSEQYF.

The count of this clone is one. The chain uses TRBV5-6 and TRBJ2-5; TRBD1 aligns across 11 bases. V was pared by 3 bases and J by 5 bases, with 6 bases of the junction left unmatched. Germline V lookup: CDR1 SGHDT, CDR2 YYEEEE. This CDR3 spans 15 amino acids. The CDR3 nucleotides are TGTGCCAGCAGCTCCACCGGGACAGGGGGGGAGACCCAGTACTTC. As protein: CASSSTGTGGETQYF.

The rearrangement joins TRBV9 to TRBJ2-3; D is ambiguous. Per germline, CDR1 SGDLS and CDR2 YYNGEE. The CDR3 is 15 amino acids. V lost 0 bases and J 1 base, leaving 9 bases between the germline ends. CDR3 sequence reads: CASSVVPGGTDTQYF. DNA of the CDR3: TGTGCCAGCAGCGTAGTACCAGGCGGCACAGATACGCAGTATTTT.

This chain joins TRBV19 and TRBJ2-1; 9 bases are shared with TRBD1. Germline lookup yields CDR1 LNHDA and CDR2 SQIVND (reference sequence). The CDR3 has 15 residues. Germline trimming cut 6 bases from V and 6 bases from J; bases unmatched to any gene: 9. In DNA, the CDR3 is TGTGCCAGTAGCACCGGGACAGGGTTCCCCAATGAGCAGTTCTTC. Translation gives CASSTGTGFPNEQFF.

The V gene is TRBV6-1, the J gene TRBJ2-3, with a possible D match to TRBD2 (6 bases). Germline assignment: CDR1 MNHNS and CDR2 SASEGT. Trimming removed 2 bases at V and 1 base at J, with 13 bases between. The CDR3 totals 16 residues. CDR3 amino acids: CASSESHGGGTDTQYF. The CDR3 nucleotides are TGTGCCAGCAGTGAAAGTCACGGAGGGGGCACAGATACGCAGTATTTT.

The chain is built from TRBV21-1 and TRBJ2-2; the D call of TRBD1 is as the table states it, not checked on the DNA. TRBV21-1 is recorded as a pseudogene. The CDR3 spans 14 residues. CDR3: CASRDRGNTGELFF. The CDR3 DNA reads TGTGCCAGCAGAGACAGGGGGAACACCGGGGAGCTGTTTTTT.

The gene calls are TRBV6-5 and TRBJ1-1; D possibly corresponds to TRBD1 (5 bases). V was shortened by 0 bases and J by 2 bases, with 13 bases between the two germline ends. CDR1 is MNHEY, CDR2 SVGAGI, per germline. There are 16 residues in the CDR3. The CDR3 DNA follows: TGTGCCAGCAGTTACTCACAGACAGCTTTAAACACTGAAGCTTTCTTT. Encoded protein: CASSYSQTALNTEAFF.